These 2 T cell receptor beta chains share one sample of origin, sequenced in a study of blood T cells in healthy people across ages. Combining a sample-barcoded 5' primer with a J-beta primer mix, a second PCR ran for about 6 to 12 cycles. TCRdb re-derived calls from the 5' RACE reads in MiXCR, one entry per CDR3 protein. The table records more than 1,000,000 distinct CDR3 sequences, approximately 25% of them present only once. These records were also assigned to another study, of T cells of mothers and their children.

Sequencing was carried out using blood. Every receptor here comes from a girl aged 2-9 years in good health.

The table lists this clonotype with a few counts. The CDR3 DNA reads TGTGCCAGCAGTCCAATCCCCGGGGCGACCCAGTACTTC. Translating it yields CASSPIPGATQYF. The rearrangement links TRBV12-3 or TRBV12-4 to TRBJ2-5; D is tentatively TRBD1 or TRBD2 (5 bases each). The V end lost 5 bases, the J end lost 7 bases, and 14 bases lay between the germline ends. The CDR3 contains 13 residues.

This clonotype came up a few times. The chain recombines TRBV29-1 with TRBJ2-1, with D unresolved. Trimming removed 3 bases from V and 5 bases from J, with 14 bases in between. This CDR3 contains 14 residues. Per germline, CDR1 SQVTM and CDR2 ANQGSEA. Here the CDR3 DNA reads TGCAGCGTTGAGGGCTTGCTCACACACAATGAGCAGTTCTTC. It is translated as CSVEGLLTHNEQFF.